This T cell receptor (beta chain) was recovered during a study of T cells in Graves' hyperthyroidism and ophthalmopathy. There were TCR beta CDR3 regions amplified from RNA transcripts. The study used the HTBI primer set for a first-round RT-PCR of the TCR CDR3. TCRdb reprocessed the multiplex PCR reads via MiXCR and lists one record per CDR3 protein. The sample lists 700,000 or so distinct CDR3 sequences; roughly 15% were seen once. Germline CDR1 is SGHRS and CDR2 is YFSETQ. CDR3 length: 14 amino acids. V dropped 4 bases and J dropped 8; count of bases not matched to a gene: 5. This clonotype was seen many times.

The specimen sequenced was blood. The chain carries TRBV5-1 and TRBJ2-1; 11 nucleotides match TRBD1. The clonotype was recovered from a young man with Graves' hyperthyroidism. The CDR3 here is CASSMDRGRDEQFF. The CDR3 coding sequence is TGCGCCAGCAGCATGGACAGGGGGCGCGATGAGCAGTTCTTC.